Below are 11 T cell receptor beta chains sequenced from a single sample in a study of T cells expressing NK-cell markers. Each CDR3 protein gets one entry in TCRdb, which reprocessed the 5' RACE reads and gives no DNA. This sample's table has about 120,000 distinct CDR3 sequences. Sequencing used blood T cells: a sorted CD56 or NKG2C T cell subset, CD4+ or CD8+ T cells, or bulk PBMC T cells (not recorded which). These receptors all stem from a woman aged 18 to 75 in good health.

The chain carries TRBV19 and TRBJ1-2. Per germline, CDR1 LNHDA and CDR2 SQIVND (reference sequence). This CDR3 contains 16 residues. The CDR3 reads CASSIGSRGGPHGYTF. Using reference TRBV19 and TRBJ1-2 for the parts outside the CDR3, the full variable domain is DGGITQSPKYLFRKEGQNVTLSCEQNLNHDAMYWYRQDPGQGLRLIYYSQIVNDFQKGDIAEGYSVSREKKESFPLTVTSAQKNPTAFYLCASSIGSRGGPHGYTFGSGTRLTVV.

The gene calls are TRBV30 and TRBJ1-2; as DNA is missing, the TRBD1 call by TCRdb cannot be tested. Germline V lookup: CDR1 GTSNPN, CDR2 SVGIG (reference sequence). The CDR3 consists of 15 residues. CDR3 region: CAWSVFSRGLNGYTF.

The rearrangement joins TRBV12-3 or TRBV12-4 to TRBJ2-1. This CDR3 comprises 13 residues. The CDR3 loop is CASSLATGNEQFF.

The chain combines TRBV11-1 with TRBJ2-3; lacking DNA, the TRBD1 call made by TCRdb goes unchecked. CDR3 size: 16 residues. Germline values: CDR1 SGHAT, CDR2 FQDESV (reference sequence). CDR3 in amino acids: CASSLLSGTGADTQYF.

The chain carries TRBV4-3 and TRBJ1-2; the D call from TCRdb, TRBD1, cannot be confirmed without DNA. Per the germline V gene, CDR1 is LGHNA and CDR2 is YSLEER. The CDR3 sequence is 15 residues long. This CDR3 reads CASSFGTDTNYGYTF.

The CDR3 loop reads CASTEPRTDTQYF. V gene TRBV6-2 or TRBV6-3 combines with J gene TRBJ2-3. There are 13 residues in the CDR3. Germline CDR1 and CDR2: MNHEY and SVGEGT.

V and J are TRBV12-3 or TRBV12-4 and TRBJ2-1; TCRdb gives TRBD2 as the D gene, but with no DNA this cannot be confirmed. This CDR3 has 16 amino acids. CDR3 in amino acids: CASSPDLPSSYNEQFF.

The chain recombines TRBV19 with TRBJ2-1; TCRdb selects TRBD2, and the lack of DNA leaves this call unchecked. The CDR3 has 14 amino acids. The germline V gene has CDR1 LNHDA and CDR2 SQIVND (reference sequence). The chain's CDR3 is CASKAGGIYNEQFF.

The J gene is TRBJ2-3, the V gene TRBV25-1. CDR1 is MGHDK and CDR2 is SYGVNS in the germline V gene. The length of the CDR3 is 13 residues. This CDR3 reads CASSIKASDTQYF.

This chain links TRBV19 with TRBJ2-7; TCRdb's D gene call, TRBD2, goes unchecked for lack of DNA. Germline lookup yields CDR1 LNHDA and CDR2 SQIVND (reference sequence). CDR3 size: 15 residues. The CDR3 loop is CASSMGSGSFYEQYF.

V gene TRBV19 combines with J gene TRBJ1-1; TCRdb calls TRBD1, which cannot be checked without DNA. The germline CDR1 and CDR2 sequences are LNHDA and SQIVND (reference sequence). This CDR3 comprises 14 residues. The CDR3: CASTEPRGNTEAFF.